This T cell receptor beta chain was observed in a study of blood T cell repertoires in COVID-19 (TCRdb year 2020). As for the study more broadly: Collaborator samples came from the United States, Italy and Spain and covered acute and convalescent phases of COVID-19. The prospective study material was composed of cDNA or gDNA derived from T cells, B-cell-depleted T cells, or PBMCs. Subjects who had been exposed to COVID-19, were actively infected with it, or had recovered from it provided the deeply sampled blood TCRbeta repertoires that made up the dataset. The repertoires were released in a freely available public database meant as a resource for research on the immune response to SARS-CoV-2. Samples came from the ongoing ImmuneRACE study (first 160 participants) plus 1,254 subjects from 6 global collaborators. Sample metadata almost always included a de-identified subject ID, COVID-19 status, age in years and sex. Where HLA class I and class II types were available, the types were taken from metadata supplied by the sample provider, not from assay-based typing. The paper as a whole reports these results and caveats: The quantity of clinical and demographic metadata differed by source and by participant and was supplied without curation.

Participants in the prospective study were enrolled through a virtual design, were aged about 18 to 100 years, and lived in roughly 24 United States geographic areas. To assign participants to cohorts, the prospective study relied on clinical history that participants themselves reported in a screening survey and a study questionnaire. ImmuneRACE Cohort 3 recovered participants were defined by two consecutive negative NP/OP PCR tests, healthcare professional clearance, or symptom resolution. Each participant in the prospective study had whole blood, serum and a nasopharyngeal or oropharyngeal swab collected by mobile phlebotomists. Prospective study participants could optionally give additional blood draws and questionnaires over an approximately 2-month period. Prospective study blood samples were shipped either frozen or at room temperature before DNA extraction. TCRbeta CDR3 regions were amplified from genomic DNA using the immunoSEQ Assay, a bias-controlled multiplex PCR. On the study's bioinformatics: Within the assay, amplification of reference gene primers was used to estimate how many nucleated cells each sample contained. Sequence reads were collapsed and filtered to measure the absolute abundance of every unique TCRbeta CDR3 rearrangement. For each sample, productive Simpson clonality was calculated as the square root of Simpson's diversity index over productive rearrangements. The clones in this table, taken by TCRdb from immuneACCESS, are in-frame only. Not every clone is retained; where verified, under half of the shortfall comes from an unresolved V gene, and the cause of the rest is unknown. The D gene and trimming were derived from the DNA, and the V and J assignments and clone size from that table. For this sample there are a few hundred thousand clones; roughly nine tenths appear just once. The ten largest clones add up to roughly 1% of the sample.

Remarks on this clone: The antigen it recognizes is unknown. Base-call qualities are not available, and no considerably larger clone is one nucleotide away.

The CDR3 contains 13 residues, cysteine and phenylalanine counted. The sequence is cut down to CDR3 DNA, 39 bases in frame from base 1. The germline ends are 8 bases apart after V is trimmed by 4 bases and J by 4 bases. Taken from the germline V gene (reference sequence), the CDR1 and CDR2 loops are SGHNT and YYREEE. This clonotype was obtained from a woman aged 25 to 39 who had recovered from COVID-19. What was sequenced was PBMCs or T cells enriched from blood (not recorded which). The chain is assembled from TRBV5-4 and TRBJ2-2, with the D gene not confidently named. For the CDR3, the sequence is CASSPVGTGELFF. Here is the DNA: TGTGCCAGCAGCCCCGTCGGCACCGGGGAGCTGTTTTTT.